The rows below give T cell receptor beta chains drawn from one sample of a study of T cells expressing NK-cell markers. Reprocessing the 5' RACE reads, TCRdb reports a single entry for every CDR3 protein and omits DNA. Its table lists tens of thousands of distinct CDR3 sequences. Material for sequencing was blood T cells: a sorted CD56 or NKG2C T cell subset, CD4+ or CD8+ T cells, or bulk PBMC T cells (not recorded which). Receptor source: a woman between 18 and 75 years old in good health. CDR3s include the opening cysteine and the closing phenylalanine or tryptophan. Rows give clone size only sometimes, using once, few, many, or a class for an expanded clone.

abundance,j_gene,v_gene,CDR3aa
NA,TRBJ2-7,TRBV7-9,CASSLGDRTYEQYF
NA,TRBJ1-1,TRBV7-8,CASSLARAEDNTEAFF
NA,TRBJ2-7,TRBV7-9,CASSRLAGATYEQYF
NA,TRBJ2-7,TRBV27,CASRPSGRAIYEQYF
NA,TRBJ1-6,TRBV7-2,CASSFGQGASYNSPLHF
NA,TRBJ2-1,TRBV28,CASSFLRRAGNNEQFF
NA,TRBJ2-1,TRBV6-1,CASSPLDRDLGNEQFF
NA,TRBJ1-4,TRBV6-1,CASRGFATNEKLFF
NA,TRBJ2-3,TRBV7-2,CASSLVWGRASTDTQYF
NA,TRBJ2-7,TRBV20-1,CSASTGTSGAYEQYF
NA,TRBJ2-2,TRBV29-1,CSVDLGLNTGELFF
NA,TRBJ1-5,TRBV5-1,CASSPGVGNQPQHF
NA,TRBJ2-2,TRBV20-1,CSARPENTGELFF
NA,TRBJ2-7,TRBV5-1,CASSTGTGSSYEQYF
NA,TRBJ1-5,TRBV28,CASSRSGTGNQPQHF
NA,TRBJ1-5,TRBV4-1,CASSHPEDYSNQPQHF
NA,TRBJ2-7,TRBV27,CASSLSPLLAGDYEQYF
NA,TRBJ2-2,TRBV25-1,CASLGVAGSNTGELFF
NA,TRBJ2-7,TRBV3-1,CASSLGTSPISYEQYF
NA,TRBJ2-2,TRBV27,CASSFNSNTGELFF
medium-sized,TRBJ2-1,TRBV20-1,CSATTGTSGNYNEQFF
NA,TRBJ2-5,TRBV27,CASSLAPDQETQYF
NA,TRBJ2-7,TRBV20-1,CSAGLGYEQYF
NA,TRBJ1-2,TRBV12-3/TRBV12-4,CASSFYSSNYGYTF
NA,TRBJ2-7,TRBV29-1,CSVVPHETEAYEQYF
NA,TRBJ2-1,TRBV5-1,CASSLVGLAAHNEQFF
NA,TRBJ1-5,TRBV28,CASSMSRTGGRVASQPQHF
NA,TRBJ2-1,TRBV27,CASSLYAGTGKGIRNFF
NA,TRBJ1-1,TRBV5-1,CASSLGSDGVYEAFF
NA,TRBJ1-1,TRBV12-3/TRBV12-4,CASSLRSEEREAFF
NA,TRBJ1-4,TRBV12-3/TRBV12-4,CASSPRQGILTNEKLFF
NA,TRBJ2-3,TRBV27,CASSFRRLAQNTDTQYF
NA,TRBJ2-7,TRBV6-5,CASSLTRGRDYEQYF
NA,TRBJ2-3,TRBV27,CASSFVPYSGRTDTQYF
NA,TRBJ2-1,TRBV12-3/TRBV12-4,CASSSPYNEQFF
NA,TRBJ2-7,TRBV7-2,CASSPNLRDISYEQYF
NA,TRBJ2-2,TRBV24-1,CATSDSSGRAGLTGELFF